Presented here are 11 T cell receptor beta chains from one specimen sequenced in a study of T cells in Graves' hyperthyroidism and ophthalmopathy. Template material for amplifying TCR beta CDR3 regions consisted of RNA transcripts. In the first-round RT-PCR of the TCR CDR3, the HTBI primer set was used. TCRdb re-called the multiplex PCR reads through MiXCR, storing one row per CDR3 protein. The sample contains some 650,000 distinct CDR3 sequences, more than 15% of which appear only once. Sequencing was done on a sample of blood. Receptor source: a woman in her 40s with Graves' ophthalmopathy.

This clonotype was detected ten times or more. The rearrangement links TRBV11-2 to TRBJ1-2, with 7 nucleotides matching TRBD1. Germline assignment: CDR1 SGHAT and CDR2 FQNNGV. V dropped 5 bases and J dropped 3; count of bases not matched to a gene: 9. The CDR3 totals 15 residues. CDR3 loop: CASSLAAGGDYGYTF. The DNA of the CDR3 is TGTGCCAGCAGCCTCGCGGCAGGGGGAGACTATGGCTACACCTTC.

This clonotype was counted many times. J is TRBJ2-7 and V is TRBV11-2; the D is unclear. Per the germline V gene, CDR1 is SGHAT and CDR2 is FQNNGV. Trimming left V 3 bases short and J 3 bases short, with 9 bases between. The CDR3 contains 13 residues. The CDR3 sequence is CASSLWRSYEQYF. CDR3 in DNA: TGTGCCAGCAGCTTGTGGAGAAGCTACGAGCAGTACTTC.

This clonotype was detected many times. The chain joins TRBV12-3 or TRBV12-4 to TRBJ2-7; tentative D call: TRBD1 (5 bases). The ends were cut back, 3 bases at V and 6 bases at J, with 18 bases in the middle. The CDR3 runs 15 residues. The CDR3 DNA follows: TGTGCCAGCAGTTTTGGCGGATCAATGCAGGGCGAGCAGTACTTC. Protein sequence: CASSFGGSMQGEQYF.

The rearrangement links TRBV7-9 to TRBJ2-1, with 15 bases lining up with TRBD2. J gave up 9 bases and V 4 bases, and 4 bases lay outside the gene matches. Germline V gene data show CDR1 as SEHNR and CDR2 as FQNEAQ (reference sequence). The CDR3 totals 15 residues. The chain's CDR3 is CASSSGLAGGGEQFF. The CDR3 region has the DNA TGTGCCAGCAGCTCGGGACTAGCGGGGGGTGGTGAGCAGTTCTTC.

This clonotype was counted at least ten times. The CDR3 DNA reads as TGTGCCAGCAGTTTATCACCGGTAGACTACGAGCAGTACTTC. Translated, it gives CASSLSPVDYEQYF. V is TRBV12-3 or TRBV12-4 and J is TRBJ2-7; D is ambiguous. Trimming cost V 2 bases and J 3 bases, with 11 bases left between them. The CDR3 spans 14 residues.

Many counts were recorded for this clonotype. The chain combines TRBV7-3 with TRBJ2-2; 7 bases agree with TRBD1. This CDR3 spans 16 amino acids. Germline assignment: CDR1 SGHTA and CDR2 FQGTGA. V was pared by 5 bases and J by 1 base, with 7 bases of the junction left unmatched. The CDR3 coding sequence is TGTGCCAGCAGCGCAGGGACAGTCCGGAACACCGGGGAGCTGTTTTTT. This sequence encodes CASSAGTVRNTGELFF.

In its sample, this clonotype was seen a few times. This chain links TRBV20-1 with TRBJ2-1; 7 bases are a match to TRBD2. The CDR3 runs 15 residues. V dropped 5 bases and J dropped 7; count of bases not matched to a gene: 14. Germline loops: CDR1 DFQATT, CDR2 SNEGSKA (reference sequence). The DNA for the CDR3 is TGCAGTGCTTTACCCACAGCGGGAACGGGAAATGAGCAGTTCTTC. Amino acids: CSALPTAGTGNEQFF.

This chain joins TRBV7-9 and TRBJ2-3; D tentatively reads TRBD1 or TRBD2 (6 bases each). Between the trimmed V and J ends, which lost 7 bases and 2 bases, there was a span of 19 bases. Germline values: CDR1 SEHNR, CDR2 FQNEAQ (reference sequence). CDR3 size: 16 residues. DNA for the CDR3: TGTGCCAGCATCGTATGGGGGGCTAGCGACACAGATACGCAGTATTTT. Its translation is CASIVWGASDTDTQYF.

This clonotype appeared a few times. J is TRBJ1-2 and V is TRBV5-1; TRBD1 matches at 7 bases. V lost 4 bases, J lost 2 bases, and 8 bases stayed unmatched. CDR1 is SGHRS and CDR2 is YFSETQ in the germline V gene. The CDR3 spans 15 residues. The CDR3 nucleotides read TGCGCCAGCAGCGCAGGGGGGACGGCAAACTATGGCTACACCTTC. Its translation: CASSAGGTANYGYTF.

A note on this clonotype: A much larger clone sits a single nucleotide away, making a read error possible. This chain connects TRBV2 to TRBJ2-2; the D gene is possibly TRBD1 (6 bases). V lost 7 bases and J lost 6, with 21 bases in between. The CDR3 has 16 amino acids. CDR1 and CDR2 (germline): SNHLY, FYNNEI. The CDR3 DNA reads TGTGCCAGCACCGGCCAAGGACAGTTCACATCCGGGGAGCTGTTTTTT. Amino acid sequence: CASTGQGQFTSGELFF.

J is TRBJ2-5 and V is TRBV29-1; weak D call: TRBD1 (5 bases). CDR1 and CDR2 (germline): SQVTM, ANQGSEA. This CDR3 region has 13 residues. Trimming stripped 4 bases from V and 0 bases from J, with 9 bases between. DNA of the CDR3: TGCAGCGTTGGGGTCAGGGACCAAGAGACCCAGTACTTC. This codes for CSVGVRDQETQYF.